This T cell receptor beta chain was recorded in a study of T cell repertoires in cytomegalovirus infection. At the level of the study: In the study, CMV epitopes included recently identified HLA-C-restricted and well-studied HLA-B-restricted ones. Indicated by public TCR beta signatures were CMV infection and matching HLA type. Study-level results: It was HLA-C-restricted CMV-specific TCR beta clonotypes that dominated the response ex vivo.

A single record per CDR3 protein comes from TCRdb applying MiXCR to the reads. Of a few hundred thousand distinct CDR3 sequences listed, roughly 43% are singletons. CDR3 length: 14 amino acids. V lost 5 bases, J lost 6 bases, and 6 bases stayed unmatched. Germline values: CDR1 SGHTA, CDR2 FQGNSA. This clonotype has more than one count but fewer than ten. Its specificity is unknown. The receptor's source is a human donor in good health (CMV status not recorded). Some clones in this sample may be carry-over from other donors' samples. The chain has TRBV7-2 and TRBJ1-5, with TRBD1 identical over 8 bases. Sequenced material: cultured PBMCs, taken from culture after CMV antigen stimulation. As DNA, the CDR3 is TGTGCCAGCAGCCCTCAGGGGGCAGGTCAGCCCCAGCATTTT. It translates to CASSPQGAGQPQHF.